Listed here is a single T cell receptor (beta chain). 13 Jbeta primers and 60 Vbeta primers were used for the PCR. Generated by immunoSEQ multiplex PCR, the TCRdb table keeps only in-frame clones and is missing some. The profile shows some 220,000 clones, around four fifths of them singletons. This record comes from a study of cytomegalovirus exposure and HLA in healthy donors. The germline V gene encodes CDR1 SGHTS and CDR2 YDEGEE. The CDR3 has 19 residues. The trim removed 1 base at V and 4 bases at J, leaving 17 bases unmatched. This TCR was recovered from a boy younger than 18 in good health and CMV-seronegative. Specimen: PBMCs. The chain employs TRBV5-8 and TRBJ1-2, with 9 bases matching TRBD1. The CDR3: CASSLLWGTGGHMGYGYTF. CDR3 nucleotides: TGTGCCAGCAGCTTGTTGTGGGGTACAGGGGGCCACATGGGCTATGGCTACACCTTC.